This T cell receptor (beta chain) derives from a study of cytomegalovirus exposure and HLA in healthy donors. Study results and caveats: Diagnosis of cytomegalovirus status made by the classifier reportedly showed high specificity and sensitivity. Specific recognition of CMV antigens was confirmed in vitro for a few chains (all CMV-associated). More clonal expansion characterized HLA-associated TCR beta chains than equally common others in a later analysis. Later genetic work tied a missense DCLRE1C variant to beta-chain V and J trimming.

The PCR contained 60 Vbeta and 13 Jbeta primers. TCRdb's table, derived via immunoSEQ multiplex PCR, lists solely in-frame clones and lacks some. The table records some 110,000 clones, roughly three quarters of them present only once. To note about this clone: Its target is not known.

CDR1 and CDR2 from the germline V gene are SGHVS and FNYEAQ. V trimming: 0 bases; J trimming: 4 bases; junction bases outside the gene matches: 4. The CDR3 is 16 residues long. Sequenced input: PBMCs. This TCR came from a woman aged 18-29 years in good health and CMV-seropositive. This chain links TRBV7-6 with TRBJ2-1; 9 bases line up with TRBD1. The CDR3 nucleotides are TGTGCCAGCAGCTTAGCACAGGGGGCACCATACAATGAGCAGTTCTTC. This codes for CASSLAQGAPYNEQFF.